Included here is one T cell receptor (beta chain) sequence, with context. Its cognate antigen is unknown. The data originate from a study of T cell responses to AZD1222 COVID-19 vaccine. Whole-study context: Pooled together were second doses at about 4 or about 12 weeks. Findings and limits, study-wide: Baseline seropositives among AZD1222 recipients totaled only five to seven. As reported, nearly half of all spike-specific TCRs target variant regions that are unmutated.

The CDR3 runs to 18 residues. V was clipped by 3 bases and J by 2 bases, with 18 bases between them. CDR1 SGHDT and CDR2 YYEEEE come from the germline V gene. Measured with immunoSEQ multiplex PCR; TCRdb has only the in-frame clones, and not every one. The sample yields about 110,000 clones, roughly 87% seen once. Source: peripheral blood, taken on day 0 of AZD1222 vaccination. The receptor was derived from an adult in good health. The V gene is TRBV5-6, the J gene TRBJ2-6; D gene ambiguous. The CDR3 reads CASSSRYPSTAGANVLTF. Here the CDR3 DNA reads TGTGCCAGCAGCTCCAGGTATCCTTCTACTGCTGGGGCCAACGTCCTGACTTTC.